The rows below give T cell receptor beta chains drawn from one sample of a study of Graves' ophthalmopathy and Graves' hyperthyroidism. Via MiXCR, TCRdb re-called the multiplex PCR reads, giving one row per CDR3 protein. Here the sample spans about 740,000 distinct CDR3 sequences, roughly two fifths being singletons. The material sequenced was peripheral blood. The source is an adult man with Graves' ophthalmopathy. Each CDR3 is given with its conserved first and last residue. Fields, in order: clone size, D gene, J gene, V gene, CDR3 protein, CDR3 DNA. The D gene is left open where the match is weak. Expanded clones are given a class, and other clones once, few, many or no size at all.

size: once
D: NA
J: TRBJ2-7
V: TRBV7-9
CDR3: CASSAGDYSYEQYF
DNA: TGTGCCAGCAGCGCAGGGGACTACTCCTACGAGCAGTACTTC

size: many
D: TRBD1
J: TRBJ1-2
V: TRBV2
CDR3: CASSAVLGGGYGYTF
DNA: TGTGCCAGCAGTGCGGTGTTAGGGGGCGGCTATGGCTACACCTTC

size: few
D: NA
J: TRBJ2-5
V: TRBV11-2
CDR3: CASSVLVSETQYF
DNA: TGTGCCAGCAGCGTACTAGTTTCAGAGACCCAGTACTTC

size: NA
D: NA
J: TRBJ1-5
V: TRBV20-1
CDR3: CSARDKASGQPQHF
DNA: TGCAGTGCTAGAGATAAGGCTTCAGGTCAGCCCCAGCATTTT

size: NA
D: TRBD1
J: TRBJ1-2
V: TRBV7-2
CDR3: CASSTGTGRSGYGYTF
DNA: TGTGCCAGCAGCACGGGGACAGGGCGTTCGGGCTATGGCTACACCTTC

size: many
D: TRBD1
J: TRBJ1-1
V: TRBV7-3
CDR3: CASSYTGGSEAFF
DNA: TGTGCCAGCAGCTATACAGGGGGCTCTGAAGCTTTCTTT

size: NA
D: TRBD1
J: TRBJ2-5
V: TRBV24-1
CDR3: CATSDPDRGPNQPQYF
DNA: TGTGCCACCAGTGACCCGGACAGGGGGCCAAATCAGCCCCAGTACTTC

size: many
D: NA
J: TRBJ2-6
V: TRBV7-9
CDR3: CASSKAGSGANVLTF
DNA: TGTGCCAGCAGCAAAGCAGGGTCTGGGGCCAACGTCCTGACTTTC

size: many
D: NA
J: TRBJ1-6
V: TRBV6-5
CDR3: CASSYVANSPLHF
DNA: TGTGCCAGCAGTTACGTCGCGAATTCACCCCTCCACTTT

size: NA
D: TRBD1
J: TRBJ1-1
V: TRBV5-1
CDR3: CASSGGASWNTEAFF
DNA: TGCGCCAGTTCAGGGGGCGCATCTTGGAACACTGAAGCTTTCTTT

size: NA
D: NA
J: TRBJ2-6
V: TRBV20-1
CDR3: CSARDPFPGANVLTF
DNA: TGCAGTGCTAGAGATCCATTTCCTGGGGCCAACGTCCTGACTTTC

size: many
D: NA
J: TRBJ1-2
V: TRBV19
CDR3: CASSTRTYGYTF
DNA: TGTGCCAGTAGTACCCGGACCTATGGCTACACCTTC

size: once
D: NA
J: TRBJ1-2
V: TRBV4-1
CDR3: CASSQDFRVGYTF
DNA: TGCGCCAGCAGCCAAGATTTCCGGGTTGGCTACACCTTC

size: NA
D: TRBD1
J: TRBJ1-2
V: TRBV7-9
CDR3: CASSLRGRTGGYTF
DNA: TGTGCCAGCAGCCTCAGGGGGCGCACTGGTGGCTACACCTTC

size: many
D: TRBD1
J: TRBJ1-4
V: TRBV7-2
CDR3: CASSLVSGRGLEKLFF
DNA: TGTGCCAGCAGCTTAGTAAGCGGCAGGGGGCTTGAAAAACTGTTTTTT

size: NA
D: TRBD1
J: TRBJ1-5
V: TRBV24-1
CDR3: CASSERTGDQPQHF
DNA: TGTGCCAGCAGTGAACGGACAGGGGATCAGCCCCAGCATTTT

size: many
D: NA
J: TRBJ2-7
V: TRBV15
CDR3: CATAAGSGFSYEQYF
DNA: TGTGCCACCGCGGCAGGGAGTGGGTTCTCCTACGAGCAGTACTTC

size: NA
D: TRBD1
J: TRBJ1-1
V: TRBV7-7
CDR3: CASSHTGTGGRAEAFF
DNA: TGTGCCAGCAGCCACACCGGGACAGGGGGGAGGGCTGAAGCTTTCTTT

size: many
D: NA
J: TRBJ1-5
V: TRBV7-2
CDR3: CASSLEHASNQPQHF
DNA: TGTGCCAGCAGCTTAGAACACGCTAGCAATCAGCCCCAGCATTTT